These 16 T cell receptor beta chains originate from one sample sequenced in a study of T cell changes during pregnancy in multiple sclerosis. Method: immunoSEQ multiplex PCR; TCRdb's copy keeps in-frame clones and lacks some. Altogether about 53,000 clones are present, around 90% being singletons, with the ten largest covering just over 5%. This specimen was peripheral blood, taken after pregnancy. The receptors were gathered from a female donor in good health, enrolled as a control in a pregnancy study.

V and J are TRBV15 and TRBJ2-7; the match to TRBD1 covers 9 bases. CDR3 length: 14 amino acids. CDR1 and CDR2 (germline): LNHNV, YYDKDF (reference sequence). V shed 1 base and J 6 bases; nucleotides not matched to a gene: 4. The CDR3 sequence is CATSRGGQGSEQYF. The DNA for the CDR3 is TGTGCCACCAGCAGAGGGGGACAGGGCTCCGAGCAGTACTTC.

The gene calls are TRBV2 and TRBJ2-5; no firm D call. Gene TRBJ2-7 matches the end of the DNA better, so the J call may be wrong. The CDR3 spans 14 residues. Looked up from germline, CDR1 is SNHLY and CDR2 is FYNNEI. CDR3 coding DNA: TGTGCCAGCAGTGAGAGGCTTCTCTCCTACGAGCAGTACTTC. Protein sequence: CASSERLLSYEQYF.

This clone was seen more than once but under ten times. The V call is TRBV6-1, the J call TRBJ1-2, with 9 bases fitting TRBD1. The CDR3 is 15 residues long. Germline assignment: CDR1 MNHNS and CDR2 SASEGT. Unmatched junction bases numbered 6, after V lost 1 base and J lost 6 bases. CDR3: CASSEGLDRGHGYTF. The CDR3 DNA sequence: TGTGCCAGCAGTGAAGGGCTGGACAGGGGACATGGCTACACCTTC.

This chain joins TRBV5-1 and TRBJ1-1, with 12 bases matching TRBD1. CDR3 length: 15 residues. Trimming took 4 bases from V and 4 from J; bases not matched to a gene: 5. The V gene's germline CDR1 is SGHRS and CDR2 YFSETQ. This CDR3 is CASSPGQGAGTEAFF. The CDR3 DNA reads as TGCGCCAGCAGCCCGGGACAGGGGGCTGGCACTGAAGCTTTCTTT.

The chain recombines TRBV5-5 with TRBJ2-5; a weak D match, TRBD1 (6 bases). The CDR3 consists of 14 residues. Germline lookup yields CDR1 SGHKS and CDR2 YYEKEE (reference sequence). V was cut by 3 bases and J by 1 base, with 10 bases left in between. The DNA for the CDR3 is TGTGCCAGCAGCTCAATGACAGGCCAAGAGACCCAGTACTTC. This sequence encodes CASSSMTGQETQYF.

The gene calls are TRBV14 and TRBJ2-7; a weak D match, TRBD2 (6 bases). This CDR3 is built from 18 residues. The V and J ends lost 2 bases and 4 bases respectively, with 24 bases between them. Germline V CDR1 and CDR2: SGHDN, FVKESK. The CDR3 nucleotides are TGTGCCAGCAGCCAATACCCCCCAAGGAGGGCAACACTATACGAGCAGTACTTC. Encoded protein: CASSQYPPRRATLYEQYF.

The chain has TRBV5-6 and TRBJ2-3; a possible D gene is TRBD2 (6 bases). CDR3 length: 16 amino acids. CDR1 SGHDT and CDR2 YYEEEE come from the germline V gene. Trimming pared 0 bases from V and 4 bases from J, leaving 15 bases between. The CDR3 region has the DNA TGTGCCAGCAGCTTGGAAAGGGCGGGCGGGGCAGATACGCAGTATTTT. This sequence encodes CASSLERAGGADTQYF. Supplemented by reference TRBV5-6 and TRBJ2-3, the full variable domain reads DAGVTQSPTHLIKTRGQQVTLRCSPKSGHDTVSWYQQALGQGPQFIFQYYEEEERQRGNFPDRFSGHQFPNYSSELNVNALLLGDSALYLCASSLERAGGADTQYFGPGTRLTVL.

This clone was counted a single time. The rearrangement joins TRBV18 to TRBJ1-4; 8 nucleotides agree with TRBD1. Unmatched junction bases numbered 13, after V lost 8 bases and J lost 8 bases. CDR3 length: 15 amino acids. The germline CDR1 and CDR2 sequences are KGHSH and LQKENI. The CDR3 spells CASTPGQGSREKLFF. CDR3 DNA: TGTGCCAGCACCCCCGGACAGGGTTCTCGGGAAAAACTGTTTTTT.

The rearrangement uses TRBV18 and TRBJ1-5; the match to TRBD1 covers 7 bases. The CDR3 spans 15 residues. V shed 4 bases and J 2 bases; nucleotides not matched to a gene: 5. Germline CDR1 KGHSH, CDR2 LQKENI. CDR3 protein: CASSLTGDRNQPQHF. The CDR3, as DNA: TGTGCCAGCTCACTTACAGGGGACCGCAATCAGCCCCAGCATTTT. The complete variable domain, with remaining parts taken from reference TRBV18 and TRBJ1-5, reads NAGVMQNPRHLVRRRGQEARLRCSPMKGHSHVYWYRQLPEEGLKFMVYLQKENIIDESGMPKERFSAEFPKEGPSILRIQQVVRGDSAAYFCASSLTGDRNQPQHFGDGTRLSIL.

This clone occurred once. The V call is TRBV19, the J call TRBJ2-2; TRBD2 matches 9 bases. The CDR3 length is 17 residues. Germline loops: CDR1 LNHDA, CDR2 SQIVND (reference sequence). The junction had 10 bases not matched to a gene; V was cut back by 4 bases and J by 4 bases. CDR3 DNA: TGTGCCAGTAGTACCTCTTTGGGGCGGGAGGGCACCGGGGAGCTGTTTTTT. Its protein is CASSTSLGREGTGELFF.

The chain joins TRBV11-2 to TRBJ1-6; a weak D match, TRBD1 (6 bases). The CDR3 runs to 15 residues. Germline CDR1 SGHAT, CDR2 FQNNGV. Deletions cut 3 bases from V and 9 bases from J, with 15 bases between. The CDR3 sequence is CASSFDQGQGSPLHF. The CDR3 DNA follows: TGTGCCAGCAGCTTTGACCAGGGGCAAGGTTCACCCCTCCACTTT.

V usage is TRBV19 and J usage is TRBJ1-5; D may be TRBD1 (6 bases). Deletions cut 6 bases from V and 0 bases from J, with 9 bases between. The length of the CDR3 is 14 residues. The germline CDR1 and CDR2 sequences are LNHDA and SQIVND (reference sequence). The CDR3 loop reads CASSRQDSNQPQHF. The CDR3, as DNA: TGTGCCAGTAGCCGACAGGATAGCAATCAGCCCCAGCATTTT.

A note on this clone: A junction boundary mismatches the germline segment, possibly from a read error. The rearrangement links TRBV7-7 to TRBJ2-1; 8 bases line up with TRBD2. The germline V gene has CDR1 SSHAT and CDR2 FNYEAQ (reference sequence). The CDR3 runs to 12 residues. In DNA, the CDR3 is TGTGCTAGCAGCGCGCGGGGGGATGAGCAGTTCTTC. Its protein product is CASSARGDEQFF. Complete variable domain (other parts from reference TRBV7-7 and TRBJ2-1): GAGVSQSPRYKVTKRGQDVTLRCDPISSHATLYWYQQALGQGPEFLTYFNYEAQPDKSGLPSDRFSAERPEGSISTLTIQRTEQRDSAMYRCASSARGDEQFFGPGTRLTVL.

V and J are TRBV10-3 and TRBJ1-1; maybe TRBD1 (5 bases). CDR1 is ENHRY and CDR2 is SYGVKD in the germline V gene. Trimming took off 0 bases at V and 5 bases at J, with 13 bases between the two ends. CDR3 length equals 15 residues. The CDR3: CAISESGGYETEAFF. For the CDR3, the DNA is TGTGCCATCAGTGAGTCGGGGGGTTACGAGACTGAAGCTTTCTTT.

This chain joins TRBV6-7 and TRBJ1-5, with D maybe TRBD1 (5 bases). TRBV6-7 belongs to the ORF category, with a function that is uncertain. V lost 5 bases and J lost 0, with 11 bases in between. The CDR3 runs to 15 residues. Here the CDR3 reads CASSQGFYSNQPQHF. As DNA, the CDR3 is TGTGCCAGCAGTCAGGGATTTTATAGCAATCAGCCCCAGCATTTT.

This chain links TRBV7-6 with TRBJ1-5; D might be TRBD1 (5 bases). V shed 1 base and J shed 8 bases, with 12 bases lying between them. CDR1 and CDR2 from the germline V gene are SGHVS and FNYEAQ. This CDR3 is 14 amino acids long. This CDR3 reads CASSLGMSGEPQHF. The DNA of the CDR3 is TGTGCCAGCAGCTTAGGGATGTCGGGGGAGCCCCAGCATTTT.